The T cell receptor (beta chain) described here comes from a study of CXCR3-negative and CXCR3-positive naive CD8 T cells. Study-wide results and limits: Memory CD8+ cells had much lower diversity, and both naive subsets had comparably high diversity. Memory cells diverged, while naive CXCR3-positive and CXCR3-negative cells had similar TRBV-TRBJ usage.

Triplicate approximately 300,000-cell sorts were made of each CD8+ T cell subset. About this clonotype itself: The antigen remains unidentified.

The length of the CDR3 is 14 residues. Germline lookup yields CDR1 MDHEN and CDR2 SYDVKM. UMI-tagged TRB cDNA libraries were built via 5' RACE. TCRdb reprocessed the 5' RACE reads; each CDR3 protein has one entry and no DNA is given. This table lists 45,000 or so distinct CDR3 sequences. Sequencing was carried out using memory CD8+ T cells from blood. The gene calls are TRBV28 and TRBJ2-7. This clonotype was obtained from a human donor in good health. Some clones in this sample may be carry-over from other donors' samples. The CDR3 reads CASSPKTGSYEQYF.